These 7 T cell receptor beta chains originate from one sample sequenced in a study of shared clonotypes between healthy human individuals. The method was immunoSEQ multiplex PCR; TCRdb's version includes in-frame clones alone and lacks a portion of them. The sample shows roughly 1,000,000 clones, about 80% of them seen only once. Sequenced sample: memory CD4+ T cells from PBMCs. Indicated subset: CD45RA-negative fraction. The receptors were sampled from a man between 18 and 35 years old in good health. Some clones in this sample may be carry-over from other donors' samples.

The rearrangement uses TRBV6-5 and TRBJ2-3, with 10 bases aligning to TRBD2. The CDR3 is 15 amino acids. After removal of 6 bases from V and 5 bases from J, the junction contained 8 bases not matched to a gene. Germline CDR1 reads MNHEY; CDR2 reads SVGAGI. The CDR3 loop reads CASRQLAGGKDTQYF. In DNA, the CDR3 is TGTGCCAGCAGACAATTAGCGGGAGGAAAAGATACGCAGTATTTT.

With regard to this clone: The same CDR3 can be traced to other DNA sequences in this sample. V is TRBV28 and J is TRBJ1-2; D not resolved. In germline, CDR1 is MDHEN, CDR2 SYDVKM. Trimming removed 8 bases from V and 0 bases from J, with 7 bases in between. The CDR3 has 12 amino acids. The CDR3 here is CASSRANYGYTF. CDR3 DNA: TGTGCCAGCTCTCGAGCTAACTATGGCTACACCTTC.

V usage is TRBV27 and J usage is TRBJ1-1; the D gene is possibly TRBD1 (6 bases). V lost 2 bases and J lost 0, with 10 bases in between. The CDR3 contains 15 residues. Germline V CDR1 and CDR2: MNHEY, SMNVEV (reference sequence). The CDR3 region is CASSLTGYMNTEAFF. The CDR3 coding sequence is TGTGCCAGCAGTTTAACAGGGTACATGAACACTGAAGCTTTCTTT.

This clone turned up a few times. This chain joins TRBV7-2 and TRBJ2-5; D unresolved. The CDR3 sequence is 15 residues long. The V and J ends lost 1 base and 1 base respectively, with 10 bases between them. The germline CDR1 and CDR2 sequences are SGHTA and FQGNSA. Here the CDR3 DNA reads TGTGCCAGCAGCTTAGTGGGGTCTACCCAAGAGACCCAGTACTTC. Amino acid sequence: CASSLVGSTQETQYF.

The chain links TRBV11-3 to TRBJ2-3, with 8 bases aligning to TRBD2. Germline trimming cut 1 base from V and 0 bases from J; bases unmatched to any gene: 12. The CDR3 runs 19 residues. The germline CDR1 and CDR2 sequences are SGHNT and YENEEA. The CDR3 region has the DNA TGTGCCAGCAGCTTAGGGGCCCCTAGCGGGTCCCGGAGCACAGATACGCAGTATTTT. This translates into CASSLGAPSGSRSTDTQYF.

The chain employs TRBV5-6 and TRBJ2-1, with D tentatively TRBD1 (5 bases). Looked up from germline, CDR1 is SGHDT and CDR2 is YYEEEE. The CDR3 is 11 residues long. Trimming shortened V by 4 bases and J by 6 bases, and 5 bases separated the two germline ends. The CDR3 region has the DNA TGTGCCAGCAGCCAGGGCAATGAGCAGTTCTTC. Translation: CASSQGNEQFF.

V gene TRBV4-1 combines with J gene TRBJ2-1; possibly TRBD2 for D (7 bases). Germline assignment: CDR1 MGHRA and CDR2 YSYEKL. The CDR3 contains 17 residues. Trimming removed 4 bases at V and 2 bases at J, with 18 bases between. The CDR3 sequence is CASSRVGGGRAYNEQFF. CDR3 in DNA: TGCGCCAGCAGCCGAGTAGGGGGAGGGAGAGCCTACAATGAGCAGTTCTTC.